This T cell receptor (beta chain) stems from a study of blood T cell repertoires in COVID-19. Participants' own reports of clinical history determined their cohort assignment. As processed by the authors: Scientists estimated how many nucleated cells there were by amplifying reference gene primers. The assay was immunoSEQ multiplex PCR, and TCRdb's table has in-frame clones only and misses some. For V, J and clone size, that table is used; D and trimming come from the DNA. The table includes roughly 210,000 clones, around 86% detected once. This CDR3 has 14 residues. V was pared by 3 bases and J by 7 bases, with 7 bases of the junction left unmatched. Per the germline V gene, CDR1 is LNHDA and CDR2 is SQIVND (reference sequence).

The J gene is TRBJ1-2, the V gene TRBV19, with 8 bases aligning to TRBD1. Material for sequencing was PBMCs or T cells enriched from blood (not recorded which). The clonotype was recovered from a man younger than 45 in a cohort exposed to, infected with or recovered from COVID-19 (not recorded which). CDR3 nucleotide sequence: TGTGCCAGTAGTATCGGACAGGGAGCGGGTGGCTACACCTTC. Protein: CASSIGQGAGGYTF.